The following is a TCR beta chain sequence with its context. This entry is derived from a study of blood T cell repertoires in COVID-19. Study as a whole: PBMCs, B-cell-depleted T cells, or T cells were the source of the cDNA or gDNA that made up the material.

From germline, CDR1 is MNHNY and CDR2 SVGAGI (reference sequence). The length of the CDR3 is 15 residues. J lost 3 bases, V lost 6 bases, and 7 bases had no gene match. Original data processing: Nucleated cell number was recorded as an estimate derived from reference gene primer amplification. The assay was immunoSEQ multiplex PCR, and TCRdb's table has in-frame clones only and misses some. Clone size and the V and J calls come from that table; the DNA yielded D and trimming. This sample yields some 25,000 clones, of which 80% to 85% are seen a single time; approximately 8.6% belongs to the top ten. V usage is TRBV6-6 and J usage is TRBJ1-4, with 7 bases lining up with TRBD1. This TCR was sampled from a human donor in a cohort sampled during active COVID-19. Sequencing was performed on peripheral blood. CDR3 nucleotide sequence: TGTGCCAGCAGAAACGGGGGACAGTCTAATGAAAAACTGTTTTTT. It specifies CASRNGGQSNEKLFF.